The 28 T cell receptor beta chains below come from one sample, sequenced in a study of PD-1 blockade in mismatch repair-deficient tumors. Sequencing used immunoSEQ multiplex PCR; TCRdb keeps in-frame clones, though not all of them. The sample shows 100,000 to 150,000 clones, about 85% of them seen only once. The sequencing used peripheral blood, collected 44 weeks after starting pembrolizumab. The receptors were sampled from an adult with mismatch repair-deficient cancer.

V is TRBV21-1 and J is TRBJ2-7; the table's TRBD2 call for D was not verified on the DNA. TRBV21-1 constitutes a pseudogene. This CDR3 contains 16 residues. The CDR3 here is CASSWHLRHRPSEQYF. The DNA for the CDR3 is TGTGCCAGCAGCTGGCACCTGCGGCACCGCCCTTCGGAGCAGTACTTC.

This sequence joins TRBV10-3 and TRBJ2-3, with 9 bases matching TRBD2. CDR3 length equals 17 residues. Germline assignment: CDR1 ENHRY and CDR2 SYGVKD. Germline trimming cut 1 base from V and 1 base from J; bases unmatched to any gene: 6. The CDR3 is CAISEWSSGTRTDTQYF. DNA for the CDR3: TGTGCCATCAGTGAGTGGTCTAGCGGGACCCGCACAGATACGCAGTATTTT.

The CDR3 DNA reads as TGTGCCAGCAGTGAAGAGGGACTAGCAGGAGATACGCAGTATTTT. It encodes CASSEEGLAGDTQYF. This chain links TRBV2 with TRBJ2-3; 9 nucleotides align to TRBD2. Trimming took 1 base from V and 5 from J; bases not matched to a gene: 4. Germline CDR1 is SNHLY and CDR2 is FYNNEI. The CDR3 covers 15 residues.

The V call is TRBV30, the J call TRBJ2-1; TRBD1 aligns across 7 bases. Germline lookup yields CDR1 GTSNPN and CDR2 SVGIG (reference sequence). This CDR3 is 14 amino acids long. V was clipped by 2 bases and J by 9 bases; unmatched bases: 10. The CDR3 DNA reads as TGTGCCTGGAGTAAGCTACAGGGGCGAAGTGAGCAGTTCTTC. Its protein product is CAWSKLQGRSEQFF.

The chain uses TRBV7-2 and TRBJ2-7, with D hard to call. The germline V and J ends were trimmed by 7 bases and 5 bases, with 15 bases remaining between them. CDR3 length: 13 residues. Germline CDR1 SGHTA, CDR2 FQGNSA. For the CDR3, the DNA is TGTGCCAGCACAAATCCACCGGACGACGAGCAGTACTTC. Its protein is CASTNPPDDEQYF.

This chain connects TRBV4-1 to TRBJ2-5, with 10 bases that match TRBD2. This CDR3 has 17 amino acids. The trim removed 3 bases at V and 5 bases at J, leaving 12 bases unmatched. Per germline, CDR1 MGHRA and CDR2 YSYEKL. The CDR3 spells CASSHPLAGGSEETQYF. The CDR3 nucleotides read TGCGCCAGCAGCCATCCATTAGCGGGAGGTTCGGAGGAGACCCAGTACTTC.

The chain recombines TRBV27 with TRBJ1-1, with D tentatively TRBD1 (5 bases). The germline CDR1 and CDR2 sequences are MNHEY and SMNVEV (reference sequence). Trimming removed 3 bases at V and 2 bases at J, with 13 bases between. The CDR3 extends over 15 amino acids. In DNA form, the CDR3 reads TGTGCCAGCAGTTTGAGCCGGGGGGTAAACACTGAAGCTTTCTTT. Translation: CASSLSRGVNTEAFF.

The rearrangement uses TRBV30 and TRBJ2-3, with D perhaps matching TRBD1 (6 bases). Per germline, CDR1 GTSNPN and CDR2 SVGIG (reference sequence). V was pared by 4 bases and J by 3 bases, with 17 bases between. The CDR3 runs to 15 residues. The CDR3 loop reads CAWNPFQGLTDTQYF. The DNA of the CDR3 is TGTGCCTGGAACCCCTTTCAGGGGTTGACAGATACGCAGTATTTT. The entire variable domain, with the rest obtained from reference TRBV30 and TRBJ2-3, is as follows: SQTIHQWPATLVQPVGSPLSLECTVEGTSNPNLYWYRQAAGRGLQLLFYSVGIGQISSEVPQNLSASRPQDRQFILSSKKLLLSDSGFYLCAWNPFQGLTDTQYFGPGTRLTVL.

This clone was detected a few times. The J gene is TRBJ2-7, the V gene TRBV4-1; 9 bases are shared with TRBD1. With 4 bases clipped from V and 4 bases from J, the junction kept 5 bases outside the gene matches. Germline CDR1 reads MGHRA; CDR2 reads YSYEKL. The CDR3 spans 14 residues. CDR3: CASSPRDREYEQYF. The CDR3 DNA follows: TGCGCCAGCAGCCCCCGGGACAGGGAATACGAGCAGTACTTC.

For the CDR3, the DNA is TGTGCCAGCAGTTTACCCCCGGGACAGGGTACAGATGAGCAGTTCTTC. This encodes CASSLPPGQGTDEQFF. The chain recombines TRBV27 with TRBJ2-1, with 9 positions matching TRBD1. J was trimmed by 8 bases and V by 2 bases; bases with no gene match: 10. Germline V gene data show CDR1 as MNHEY and CDR2 as SMNVEV (reference sequence). CDR3 length equals 16 residues.

This chain joins TRBV5-4 and TRBJ1-1, with D tentatively TRBD1 (5 bases). Trimming left V 9 bases short and J 3 bases short, with 15 bases between. Germline V gene sequence: CDR1 SGHNT, CDR2 YYREEE (reference sequence). The CDR3 sequence is 13 residues long. The CDR3 DNA follows: TGTGCCACGAGTCTGCAGGGTGACACTGAAGCTTTCTTT. Its translation: CATSLQGDTEAFF. The whole variable domain, filled in from reference TRBV5-4 and TRBJ1-1, reads ETGVTQSPTHLIKTRGQQVTLRCSSQSGHNTVSWYQQALGQGPQFIFQYYREEENGRGNFPPRFSGLQFPNYSSELNVNALELDDSALYLCATSLQGDTEAFFGQGTRLTVV.

V usage is TRBV25-1 and J usage is TRBJ2-7; the D call may be TRBD1 or TRBD2 (5 bases each). V lost 6 bases and J lost 6, with 21 bases in between. Germline lookup yields CDR1 MGHDK and CDR2 SYGVNS. This CDR3 spans 15 amino acids. CDR3 loop: CASSDSKRGPLEQYF. The DNA of the CDR3 is TGTGCCAGCAGCGATTCCAAAAGGGGACCCCTCGAGCAGTACTTC.

This chain links TRBV27 with TRBJ2-2; weak D call: TRBD1 (5 bases). This CDR3 is 13 amino acids long. V was trimmed by 6 bases and J by 3 bases, leaving 8 bases between them. Per germline, CDR1 MNHEY and CDR2 SMNVEV (reference sequence). Written as DNA, the CDR3 is TGTGCCAGCAGACGACAGTACACCGGGGAGCTGTTTTTT. Encoded protein: CASRRQYTGELFF.

This chain uses TRBV19 with TRBJ2-2; the match to TRBD1 covers 8 bases. J gave up 6 bases and V 0 bases, and 6 bases lay outside the gene matches. The CDR3 consists of 16 residues. The germline V gene has CDR1 LNHDA and CDR2 SQIVND (reference sequence). The CDR3 protein is CASSIDDRGRAGELFF. The CDR3, as DNA: TGTGCCAGTAGTATAGATGACAGGGGAAGGGCCGGGGAGCTGTTTTTT.

The chain links TRBV5-4 to TRBJ1-3; D might be TRBD1 (6 bases). CDR1 SGHNT and CDR2 YYREEE come from the germline V gene (reference sequence). V was pared by 4 bases and J by 1 base, with 12 bases between. The CDR3 covers 15 residues. CDR3 protein: CASSPGVGSGNTIYF. In DNA form, the CDR3 reads TGTGCCAGCAGCCCAGGGGTAGGGTCTGGAAACACCATATATTTT.

The rearrangement joins TRBV6-5 to TRBJ2-5; no firm D call. The ends were cut back, 2 bases at V and 0 bases at J, with 10 bases in the middle. Germline values: CDR1 MNHEY, CDR2 SVGAGI. The CDR3 has 15 amino acids. The CDR3 sequence is CASSYASAYQETQYF. Written as DNA, the CDR3 is TGTGCCAGCAGTTACGCCTCTGCGTACCAAGAGACCCAGTACTTC.

The CDR3: CASSFDLEETQYF. The CDR3 DNA is TGTGCCAGCAGCTTTGACCTGGAAGAGACCCAGTACTTC. This chain links TRBV7-2 with TRBJ2-5; D gene unclear. With 3 bases removed from V and 3 bases from J, the gap between germline ends came to 8 bases. Per germline, CDR1 SGHTA and CDR2 FQGNSA. The CDR3 is 13 amino acids. The complete variable domain, with remaining parts taken from reference TRBV7-2 and TRBJ2-5, reads GAGVSQSPSNKVTEKGKDVELRCDPISGHTALYWYRQSLGQGLEFLIYFQGNSAPDKSGLPSDRFSAERTGGSVSTLTIQRTQQEDSAVYLCASSFDLEETQYFGPGTRLLVL.

V gene TRBV27 combines with J gene TRBJ2-7; TRBD2 might be the D (6 bases). CDR3 size: 13 residues. Trimming removed 2 bases at V and 6 bases at J, with 11 bases between. The germline V gene has CDR1 MNHEY and CDR2 SMNVEV (reference sequence). CDR3 sequence (DNA): TGTGCCAGCAGTTTAGGGGGGACCCCCGAGCAGTACTTC. Translation: CASSLGGTPEQYF.

V is TRBV7-2 and J is TRBJ2-1; 11 bases agree with TRBD2. This CDR3 has 19 residues. V dropped 5 bases and J dropped 5; count of bases not matched to a gene: 17. Germline CDR1 and CDR2: SGHTA and FQGNSA. DNA for the CDR3: TGTGCCAGCAGCACCGACCGTTTCTGGGTAGCGGGAGGGAACAATGAGCAGTTCTTC. As protein: CASSTDRFWVAGGNNEQFF.

The V and J genes are TRBV6-5 and TRBJ2-7, with 9 nucleotides matching TRBD1. This CDR3 comprises 14 residues. J lost 2 bases, V lost 6 bases, and 5 bases had no gene match. Germline V gene sequence: CDR1 MNHEY, CDR2 SVGAGI. CDR3 protein: CASRLGQGTYEQYF. In DNA, the CDR3 is TGTGCCAGCAGACTTGGACAGGGGACCTACGAGCAGTACTTC.

This sequence joins TRBV30 and TRBJ1-1, with D perhaps matching TRBD1 (6 bases). Germline assignment: CDR1 GTSNPN and CDR2 SVGIG (reference sequence). V lost 1 base and J lost 5, with 14 bases in between. The CDR3 totals 14 residues. The CDR3, as DNA: TGTGCCTGGAGTGCTACAGGGTATGGTACTGAAGCTTTCTTT. Translating gives CAWSATGYGTEAFF.

The V call is TRBV7-8, the J call TRBJ1-1, with a tentative D call TRBD1 (6 bases). V shed 5 bases and J shed 0 bases, with 16 bases lying between them. The CDR3 is made up of 16 amino acids. Germline V CDR1 and CDR2: SGHVS, FQNEAQ. In nucleotides, the CDR3 is TGTGCCAGCAGCCGAAGGTCAGGGGCCGTGAACACTGAAGCTTTCTTT. Translating it yields CASSRRSGAVNTEAFF.

The rearrangement joins TRBV30 to TRBJ1-5; 9 positions agree with TRBD1. This CDR3 comprises 13 residues. Germline assignment: CDR1 GTSNPN and CDR2 SVGIG (reference sequence). Trimming cost V 4 bases and J 7 bases; bases outside gene matches: 5. The CDR3 DNA is TGTGCCTGGACTGGGACAGGGAAACAGCCCCAGCATTTT. Amino acid sequence: CAWTGTGKQPQHF.

The chain joins TRBV6-5 to TRBJ2-1; D remains ambiguous. The CDR3 totals 13 residues. Per germline, CDR1 MNHEY and CDR2 SVGAGI. Trimming stripped 0 bases from V and 8 bases from J, with 8 bases between. The CDR3 region is CASSYSVYDEQFF. For the CDR3, the DNA is TGTGCCAGCAGTTACTCGGTGTATGATGAGCAGTTCTTC.

The CDR3 here is CASSYSLQGYNEQFF. For the CDR3, the DNA is TGTGCCAGCAGTTACTCGTTACAGGGCTACAATGAGCAGTTCTTC. The chain links TRBV6-6 to TRBJ2-1, with D perhaps TRBD1 (6 bases). V lost 0 bases, J lost 3 bases, and 9 bases lay in between. The CDR3 runs to 15 residues. CDR1 is MNHNY and CDR2 is SVGAGI in the germline V gene (reference sequence).

The chain employs TRBV5-1 and TRBJ2-7; 11 bases map to TRBD2. Germline CDR1 reads SGHRS; CDR2 reads YFSETQ. Trimming took 1 base from V and 1 from J; bases not matched to a gene: 10. The CDR3 contains 18 residues. CDR3 sequence (DNA): TGCGCCAGCAGCTTGCGGTATAGCGGGAGGGCCCGGTCCTACGAGCAGTACTTC. Protein: CASSLRYSGRARSYEQYF.

This clone has only a few counts. This chain uses TRBV29-1 with TRBJ2-5; perhaps TRBD1 as D (5 bases). The CDR3 runs 13 residues. In germline, CDR1 is SQVTM, CDR2 ANQGSEA. The V gene lost 3 bases and the J gene lost 5 bases, with 13 bases spanning the gap. As DNA, the CDR3 is TGCAGCGTTGAGTGGCAGGGCCGGGAGACCCAGTACTTC. Its protein product is CSVEWQGRETQYF.

The V and J genes are TRBV7-2 and TRBJ2-3, with D unresolved. Germline lookup yields CDR1 SGHTA and CDR2 FQGNSA. This CDR3 has 15 residues. V lost 5 bases and J 2 bases, leaving 14 bases between the germline ends. The CDR3: CASSALGLATDTQYF. CDR3 DNA sequence: TGTGCCAGCAGCGCTCTGGGTTTAGCCACAGATACGCAGTATTTT.